What follows are 16 T cell receptor beta chains derived from one specimen sequenced in a study of blood T cells in healthy people across ages. The authors ran a second PCR of 7 to 11 cycles using a sample-barcoded 5' primer and a J-beta primer mix. MiXCR, run by TCRdb on the 5' RACE reads, gives a single entry per CDR3 protein. This table has under 850,000 distinct CDR3 sequences, under 40% appearing once. Sequencing input: blood. The receptor source for this set is a man between 18 and 35 years old in good health.

There are a few counts of this clonotype. The V and J genes are TRBV7-2 and TRBJ1-1; D gene uncertain. CDR3 length equals 12 residues. From germline, CDR1 is SGHTA and CDR2 FQGNSA. Trimming pared 5 bases from V and 1 base from J, leaving 5 bases between. The DNA of the CDR3 is TGTGCCAGCAGCACAAGGAACACTGAAGCTTTCTTT. It yields the protein CASSTRNTEAFF.

There are a few counts of this clonotype. The chain has TRBV2 and TRBJ2-1; D possibly uses TRBD1 or TRBD2 (5 bases each). The CDR3 is 15 residues long. Trimming stripped 6 bases from V and 8 bases from J, with 20 bases between. Germline lookup yields CDR1 SNHLY and CDR2 FYNNEI. The CDR3 sequence is CASRTGTVSSDEQFF. DNA of the CDR3: TGTGCCAGCAGGACCGGGACCGTCAGTTCGGATGAGCAGTTCTTC.

This chain joins TRBV12-3 or TRBV12-4 and TRBJ2-2, with 9 bases identical to TRBD2. This CDR3 comprises 16 residues. Losses at the gene ends were 7 bases for V and 3 bases for J; bases not matched to a gene: 9. The CDR3 here is CASTLGAGGHTGELFF. The DNA of the CDR3 is TGTGCCAGCACTCTGGGAGCGGGGGGCCACACCGGGGAGCTGTTTTTT.

The chain carries TRBV9 and TRBJ2-1; D unclear. There are 15 residues in the CDR3. Germline V gene data show CDR1 as SGDLS and CDR2 as YYNGEE. Trimming shortened V by 3 bases and J by 9 bases, and 19 bases separated the two germline ends. The CDR3 coding sequence is TGTGCCAGCAGCGCGAACCGGGTCAAGCATGGTGAGCAGTTCTTC. It yields the protein CASSANRVKHGEQFF.

The V call is TRBV20-1, the J call TRBJ2-5; 7 positions agree with TRBD1. The better agreement between TRBJ2-7 and the DNA end casts doubt on the J call. The CDR3 loop spans 16 amino acids. Looked up from germline, CDR1 is DFQATT and CDR2 is SNEGSKA (reference sequence). The CDR3 nucleotides read TGCAGTGCTACTCGCCCTCCGGGACAGAAATCTTACGAGCAGTACTTC. This sequence encodes CSATRPPGQKSYEQYF.

CDR3 bases: TGTGCCAGCAGTGACCACCGGGCCGAACTGTTTTTT. It translates to CASSDHRAELFF. The V call is TRBV6-2 or TRBV6-3, the J call TRBJ1-4; D not certain. The V gene lost 5 bases and the J gene lost 12 bases, with 13 bases spanning the gap. Germline-derived CDR1 and CDR2 are MNHEY and SVGEGT. The CDR3 totals 12 residues.

The chain couples TRBV20-1 to TRBJ2-5; 7 positions agree with TRBD2. The last part of the DNA fits TRBJ2-7 better; the J call may be wrong. CDR3 length: 14 amino acids. Germline loops: CDR1 DFQATT, CDR2 SNEGSKA (reference sequence). The CDR3 region has the DNA TGCAGTGCTCCCGCCGGGACTAAACGCTACGAGCAGTACTTC. As protein: CSAPAGTKRYEQYF.

The chain carries TRBV12-3 or TRBV12-4 and TRBJ2-2, with D possibly being TRBD1 (5 bases). Trimming shortened V by 3 bases and J by 4 bases, and 15 bases separated the two germline ends. This CDR3 is built from 16 residues. The CDR3: CASSFTSGAFTGELFF. CDR3 DNA: TGTGCCAGCAGTTTTACAAGTGGGGCCTTCACCGGGGAGCTGTTTTTT.

This clonotype was seen at least ten times. The chain is built from TRBV20-1 and TRBJ2-5; TRBD2 agrees at 7 bases. The V gene end was trimmed by 0 bases and the J gene end by 2 bases; junction bases not matched to a gene: 15. This CDR3 is built from 18 residues. The germline V gene encodes CDR1 DFQATT and CDR2 SNEGSKA (reference sequence). The CDR3 spells CSARERRAAGVVQETQYF. CDR3 in DNA: TGCAGTGCTAGAGAACGGCGGGCTGCGGGGGTAGTTCAAGAGACCCAGTACTTC.

In its sample, this clonotype was seen a few times. The gene calls are TRBV4-1 and TRBJ2-2; D gene uncertain. V lost 2 bases to trimming and J lost 1 base, with 2 bases between them. The CDR3 sequence is 13 residues long. Germline V gene lookup returns CDR1 MGHRA and CDR2 YSYEKL. The CDR3 protein is CASSQRNTGELFF. The CDR3 DNA reads as TGCGCCAGCAGCCAACGGAACACCGGGGAGCTGTTTTTT.

This clonotype has ten or more counts. The chain uses TRBV6-6 and TRBJ2-7; D not resolved. The length of the CDR3 is 13 residues. V lost 0 bases and J 6 bases, leaving 9 bases between the germline ends. Germline CDR1 is MNHNY and CDR2 is SVGAGI (reference sequence). The CDR3 DNA follows: TGTGCCAGCAGTTACTCCCGGGCTACCGAGCAGTACTTC. Translated: CASSYSRATEQYF.

Only one count was recorded for this clonotype. The genes are TRBV10-3 and TRBJ2-5; 8 bases match TRBD2. V was clipped by 6 bases and J by 1 base; unmatched bases: 4. Per the germline V gene, CDR1 is ENHRY and CDR2 is SYGVKD. The CDR3 has 14 residues. The CDR3 spells CAIRGAGGQETQYF. The CDR3 bases are TGTGCCATCAGGGGGGCGGGGGGCCAAGAGACCCAGTACTTC.

Only one count was recorded for this clonotype. The V and J genes are TRBV7-2 and TRBJ2-1, with 7 bases matching TRBD2. The J call is doubtful: the DNA matches TRBJ2-7 better. CDR1 is SGHTA and CDR2 is FQGNSA in the germline V gene. This CDR3 comprises 17 residues. CDR3: CASSFVIGRGSYNEQYF. CDR3 DNA: TGTGCCAGCAGCTTCGTAATAGGGCGGGGGAGCTACAATGAGCAGTACTTC.

V is TRBV7-6 and J is TRBJ1-5; no firm D call. CDR1 SGHVS and CDR2 FNYEAQ come from the germline V gene. The CDR3 sequence is 15 residues long. Trimming took off 5 bases at V and 2 bases at J, with 13 bases between the two ends. CDR3 residues: CASSEEAGRNQPQHF. The CDR3 DNA follows: TGTGCCAGCAGCGAGGAGGCAGGCCGCAATCAGCCCCAGCATTTT.

This clonotype showed up many times. DNA for the CDR3: TGTGCCAGCAGCTTCGGACTAGTCGGCGAGACCCAGTACTTC. It codes for CASSFGLVGETQYF. V gene TRBV7-2 combines with J gene TRBJ2-5; 7 positions match TRBD2. Germline CDR1 SGHTA, CDR2 FQGNSA. CDR3 length: 14 amino acids. J gave up 5 bases and V 3 bases, and 6 bases lay outside the gene matches.

A word on this clonotype: A much more abundant neighbour one base away suggests this may be a read error. This rearrangement joins TRBV20-1 to TRBJ2-1; 8 bases align to TRBD2. Germline CDR1 is DFQATT and CDR2 is SNEGSKA (reference sequence). This CDR3 spans 14 amino acids. The CDR3 reads CSARDAGGYNGQFF. CDR3 sequence (DNA): TGCAGTGCTAGAGATGCGGGGGGCTACAATGGGCAGTTCTTC.